The following is a TCR beta chain sequence with its context. Its antigen specificity is not known. No per-base quality is available; no much larger clone lies one base away. The source of the sample is a study of blood T cell repertoires in COVID-19 (TCRdb year 2020). Study-wide context: Collaborator samples came from the United States, Italy and Spain and covered acute and convalescent phases of COVID-19. The prospective study material was composed of cDNA or gDNA derived from T cells, B-cell-depleted T cells, or PBMCs. Deeply sampled blood TCRbeta repertoires from subjects exposed to, actively infected with, or recovered from COVID-19 were included in the dataset. The repertoires were released in a freely available public database meant as a resource for research on the immune response to SARS-CoV-2. Samples came from the ongoing ImmuneRACE study (first 160 participants) plus 1,254 subjects from 6 global collaborators. Nearly every sample came with metadata listing a de-identified subject ID, COVID-19 status, age in years and sex. HLA class I and class II types, where available, came from metadata supplied by the sample provider rather than from assay-based typing.

Summary of the overall study and its limitations: The quantity of clinical and demographic metadata differed by source and by participant and was supplied without curation.

TCRbeta CDR3 regions were amplified from genomic DNA using the immunoSEQ Assay, a bias-controlled multiplex PCR. Per the authors' processing: Within the assay, amplification of reference gene primers was used to estimate how many nucleated cells each sample contained. To quantify the absolute abundance of each unique TCRbeta CDR3 rearrangement, sequence reads were collapsed and filtered. For each sample, productive Simpson clonality was calculated as the square root of Simpson's diversity index across productive rearrangements. In its TCRdb copy, this immuneACCESS table keeps in-frame sequences only and misses some clones. Where compared with another copy, unresolved V genes explain less than half of these, and the others have no known cause. V, J and clone size are those of that table, while D and trimming were read from the DNA. Here the sample has about 440,000 clones; about 85% occur a single time. About 2% of the sample comes from the top ten.

In the prospective study, participants were roughly 18 to 95 years old, resided in about two dozen geographic areas of the United States, and were enrolled through a virtual design. In the prospective study, participants were assigned to cohorts based on the clinical history participants reported in a screening survey and a study questionnaire. In the prospective study, mobile phlebotomists collected whole blood, serum and a nasopharyngeal or oropharyngeal swab from each participant. Participants in the prospective study had the option to provide additional blood draws and questionnaires over a 2-month period. Before DNA extraction, blood samples from the prospective study were shipped at room temperature or frozen. Sequencing used PBMCs or T cells enriched from blood (not recorded which). This clonotype was sampled from a young woman with acute COVID-19.

The CDR3 region: CASSLFSPRYEQYF. The sequenced DNA is TGTGCCAGCAGCTTGTTTTCCCCTCGCTACGAGCAGTACTTC. The chain is made from TRBV5-6 and TRBJ2-7; the D gene identity is not certain. V is cut by 1 base and J by 3 bases, and the space between the germline ends is 11 bases. The CDR3 contains 14 residues, cysteine and phenylalanine counted. Of all the DNA, just the CDR3 is kept, 42 bases in frame from base 1. The germline V gene specifies SGHDT as CDR1 and YYEEEE as CDR2.